This T cell receptor (beta chain) was documented in a study of beta chain features in type 1 diabetes. Sequencing targeted expressed TCRB transcripts, as all isolated RNA had been reverse transcribed. For naive, central memory and regulatory T cell samples, reads averaged roughly 3.7 million. Sequencing was performed with immunoSEQ multiplex PCR; in TCRdb, only in-frame clones are kept and a portion is missing. The table lists over 350,000 clones, about 15% of them singletons. Overall study results and limits: More deletions and fewer insertions at VDJ junctions were seen in type 1 diabetes patients.

Based on CD45RO/CCR7/CD25/CD127/CD95/CD27, CD4+ regulatory, stem cell-like memory, naive and central memory cells were sorted. Every sorted population was more than 95% pure. This clone was recorded a few times. Its antigen is unidentified. The CDR3 is 20 amino acids. V gave up 3 bases and J gave up 4 bases; unmatched junction bases: 21. Germline V gene data show CDR1 as MDHEN and CDR2 as SYDVKM. This chain connects TRBV28 to TRBJ2-5; 9 positions agree with TRBD2. Sequenced sample: naive CD4+ T cells from blood. This clonotype was sampled from a woman aged 18-35 years in good health. CDR3 bases: TGTGCCAGCAGTTTTAGCTTTCGGAGGGGGAGAGCGGGAGGACCAGAGACCCAGTACTTC. Residues: CASSFSFRRGRAGGPETQYF.